This note documents a single TCR beta chain sequence. Its antigen is unknown. Clones were read by immunoSEQ multiplex PCR, and TCRdb kept only the in-frame ones, dropping some. This sample has roughly 140,000 clones, with roughly 88% found just once. These data are taken from a study of cytomegalovirus exposure and HLA in healthy donors. Study-wide context: Both the approximately 130 validation repertoires and the roughly 620 first-cohort repertoires used the same platform, as reported by a later analysis. Study results and caveats: A later analysis found first-cohort TCR clusters tended to co-occur in the 90 to 150 validation repertoires. Cytomegalovirus association was assigned to under 200 TCR beta chains.

The donors were members of the validation cohort comprising approximately 110 subjects, separate from the roughly 680-subject first cohort. The V gene lost 6 bases and the J gene lost 2 bases, with 10 bases spanning the gap. The CDR3 loop spans 13 amino acids. The V gene's germline CDR1 is MNHNS and CDR2 SASEGT. Sequenced: PBMCs. This clonotype was sampled from a young woman in good health and CMV-seropositive. The genes are TRBV6-1 and TRBJ1-2; D is perhaps TRBD1 (6 bases). The CDR3 coding sequence is TGTGCCAGCAGGGGGGCCAGCAACTATGGCTACACCTTC. The encoded protein is CASRGASNYGYTF.